These 8 T cell receptor beta chains came from one sample sequenced in a study of shared T cell receptors in the human thymus. Profiled with immunoSEQ multiplex PCR; TCRdb holds only in-frame clones, not every one. The repertoire holds 500,000 to 750,000 clones, with approximately 87% as singletons. The same sample was also studied in work on human thymus T cells.

Source material: thymocytes. These receptors were obtained from a boy under three years old with a congenital heart defect.

For the CDR3, the DNA is TGTGCCAGCAGCTCGGGGTCGGGACAGAGGACAGATACGCAGTATTTT. Translating it yields CASSSGSGQRTDTQYF. This chain links TRBV7-2 with TRBJ2-3; 7 nucleotides match TRBD1. V gave up 4 bases and J gave up 3 bases; unmatched junction bases: 10. The CDR3 has 16 residues. Germline CDR1 reads SGHTA; CDR2 reads FQGNSA.

The V gene is TRBV4-2, the J gene TRBJ2-7; 9 nucleotides match TRBD2. Per the germline V gene, CDR1 is LGHNA and CDR2 is YNFKEQ. Germline trimming cut 5 bases from V and 0 bases from J; bases unmatched to any gene: 8. CDR3 length: 16 residues. The CDR3 region is CASSARSGRSSYEQYF. DNA for the CDR3: TGTGCCAGCAGCGCTCGTAGCGGGAGAAGCTCCTACGAGCAGTACTTC.

The rearrangement uses TRBV5-6 and TRBJ2-2, with 10 positions matching TRBD2. This CDR3 region has 17 residues. V shed 2 bases and J 4 bases; nucleotides not matched to a gene: 8. Germline CDR1 reads SGHDT; CDR2 reads YYEEEE. In DNA, the CDR3 is TGTGCCAGCAGCTTTACCCTAGCGGGAGCGGCCACCGGGGAGCTGTTTTTT. Amino acid sequence: CASSFTLAGAATGELFF.

The V gene is TRBV28, the J gene TRBJ2-1; D is possibly TRBD1 (6 bases). CDR3 size: 16 residues. V lost 3 bases, J lost 6 bases, and 18 bases lay in between. Germline CDR1 MDHEN, CDR2 SYDVKM. The CDR3 DNA reads TGTGCCAGCAGTTTCCCACACAGGGAAAGGTTCAATGAGCAGTTCTTC. Protein product: CASSFPHRERFNEQFF.

V is TRBV5-6 and J is TRBJ2-7; 12 positions agree with TRBD2. Germline CDR1 SGHDT, CDR2 YYEEEE. The junction had 6 bases not matched to a gene; V was cut back by 4 bases and J by 4 bases. CDR3 length: 15 residues. The chain's CDR3 is CASSGRTSGKYEQYF. CDR3 sequence (DNA): TGTGCCAGCAGCGGACGGACTAGCGGGAAATACGAGCAGTACTTC.

This clone was detected a few times. V and J are TRBV19 and TRBJ2-2; no clear D gene. CDR1 LNHDA and CDR2 SQIVND come from the germline V gene (reference sequence). The CDR3 covers 15 residues. V lost 3 bases to trimming and J lost 6 bases, with 14 bases between them. The CDR3 nucleotides are TGTGCCAGTAGTATCGCCCCGATCCGGGCCGGGGAGCTGTTTTTT. Its translation is CASSIAPIRAGELFF.

The chain links TRBV6-1 to TRBJ2-5; D perhaps matches TRBD2 (5 bases). The CDR3 is 13 amino acids. Germline V gene lookup returns CDR1 MNHNS and CDR2 SASEGT. Deletions cut 4 bases from V and 4 bases from J, with 10 bases between. CDR3 sequence: CASSGLAAETQYF. The CDR3 DNA sequence: TGTGCCAGCAGTGGGCTAGCAGCAGAGACCCAGTACTTC.

This chain connects TRBV4-3 to TRBJ2-3; 8 bases are a match to TRBD2. CDR1 and CDR2 (germline): LGHNA, YSLEER. J lost 6 bases, V lost 2 bases, and 7 bases had no gene match. The CDR3 length is 15 residues. CDR3 region: CASSQKAGVRDTQYF. CDR3 DNA: TGCGCCAGCAGCCAAAAAGCGGGAGTGAGGGATACGCAGTATTTT.